The 23 T cell receptor beta chains below come from one sample, sequenced in a study of T cell responses to AZD1222 COVID-19 vaccine. The assay was immunoSEQ multiplex PCR, and TCRdb's table has in-frame clones only and misses some. The table has some 130,000 clones, approximately 85% seen once; the top ten hold under 2%. The material was peripheral blood, obtained on day 0 of AZD1222 vaccination. The receptors shown here come from an adult in good health.

This chain connects TRBV5-1 to TRBJ2-7; D remains unclear. CDR3 size: 14 residues. V was pared by 4 bases and J by 3 bases, with 14 bases between. CDR1 and CDR2 from the germline V gene are SGHRS and YFSETQ. The CDR3 spells CASSIGWTDYEQYF. The DNA for the CDR3 is TGCGCCAGCAGCATTGGATGGACCGACTACGAGCAGTACTTC.

The chain combines TRBV7-9 with TRBJ2-5, with TRBD1 matching over 8 bases. Germline-derived CDR1 and CDR2 are SEHNR and FQNEAQ (reference sequence). V was pared by 2 bases and J by 5 bases, with 7 bases of the junction left unmatched. There are 15 residues in the CDR3. CDR3 sequence reads: CASSLNTGGSETQYF. The CDR3 bases are TGTGCCAGCAGCTTAAACACAGGGGGTTCGGAGACCCAGTACTTC.

The chain couples TRBV12-5 to TRBJ2-1; D ambiguous. Deletions cut 0 bases from V and 4 bases from J, with 16 bases between. This CDR3 region has 17 residues. Germline assignment: CDR1 LGHNT and CDR2 FRNRAP. In DNA, the CDR3 is TGTGCTAGTGGTTTGGTACCGGTACGGTTTGGGTACAATGAGCAGTTCTTC. Residues: CASGLVPVRFGYNEQFF.

This chain uses TRBV29-1 with TRBJ2-2; tentative D call: TRBD1 (5 bases). This CDR3 is 15 amino acids long. V was shortened by 3 bases and J by 7 bases, with 18 bases between the two germline ends. In germline, CDR1 is SQVTM, CDR2 ANQGSEA. In DNA form, the CDR3 reads TGCAGCGTTGAGCTCAGGGCAGGGAACGACGGGGAGCTGTTTTTT. It specifies CSVELRAGNDGELFF.

This clone has a handful of counts. The chain links TRBV19 to TRBJ2-7; D might be TRBD1 or TRBD2, each matching 5 bases. This CDR3 region has 15 residues. Germline V gene sequence: CDR1 LNHDA, CDR2 SQIVND (reference sequence). Trimming left V 4 bases short and J 1 base short, with 14 bases between. CDR3: CASSSLRGVSYEQYF. CDR3 nucleotides: TGTGCCAGTAGTAGTCTGAGGGGAGTGTCCTACGAGCAGTACTTC. The full variable domain, in which reference TRBV19 and TRBJ2-7 provide the parts outside the CDR3, is DGGITQSPKYLFRKEGQNVTLSCEQNLNHDAMYWYRQDPGQGLRLIYYSQIVNDFQKGDIAEGYSVSREKKESFPLTVTSAQKNPTAFYLCASSSLRGVSYEQYFGPGTRLTVT.

The CDR3 region is CASSLDWARDTEAFF. As DNA, the CDR3 is TGTGCCAGCAGCTTAGATTGGGCTAGGGACACTGAAGCTTTCTTT. The rearrangement uses TRBV5-6 and TRBJ1-1; D remains ambiguous. The CDR3 length is 15 residues. Per the germline V gene, CDR1 is SGHDT and CDR2 is YYEEEE. Trimming removed 2 bases at V and 3 bases at J, with 14 bases between.

The chain has TRBV24-1 and TRBJ2-5; tentatively, D is TRBD1 (5 bases). The CDR3 is 16 residues long. In germline, CDR1 is KGHDR, CDR2 SFDVKD. Between the trimmed V and J ends, which lost 3 bases and 5 bases, there was a span of 18 bases. The CDR3 region is CATSDTNRQPGETQYF. CDR3 sequence (DNA): TGTGCCACCAGTGATACCAACCGACAGCCCGGGGAGACCCAGTACTTC.

This chain joins TRBV30 and TRBJ1-1, with D perhaps TRBD1 (6 bases). The CDR3 covers 11 residues. Germline-derived CDR1 and CDR2 are GTSNPN and SVGIG (reference sequence). Trimming left V 3 bases short and J 11 bases short, with 13 bases between. The CDR3 sequence: CAWSRTVRAFF. In DNA, the CDR3 is TGTGCCTGGAGCAGGACAGTGCGGGCTTTCTTT.

The chain recombines TRBV30 with TRBJ1-1; 7 bases map to TRBD1. The CDR3 runs 14 residues. CDR1 and CDR2 (germline): GTSNPN, SVGIG (reference sequence). V was pared by 5 bases and J by 1 base, with 7 bases of the junction left unmatched. DNA for the CDR3: TGTGCCTGGGGCCGACAGGGCTGGAACACTGAAGCTTTCTTT. It encodes CAWGRQGWNTEAFF.

A single count supports this clone. CDR3 coding DNA: TGCGCCAGCAGCCAAGTTTACGAATACGAGCAGTACTTC. It encodes CASSQVYEYEQYF. The chain combines TRBV4-1 with TRBJ2-7; D unclear. Trimming removed 1 base at V and 4 bases at J, with 8 bases between. The CDR3 loop spans 13 amino acids. From germline, CDR1 is MGHRA and CDR2 YSYEKL.

The chain has TRBV7-3 and TRBJ2-1; TRBD1 matches 9 bases. The CDR3 is 17 amino acids. V lost 1 base, J lost 5 bases, and 9 bases stayed unmatched. Germline V gene lookup returns CDR1 SGHTA and CDR2 FQGTGA. The CDR3 sequence: CASSLIQGQGPNNEQFF. For the CDR3, the DNA is TGTGCCAGCAGCTTAATTCAGGGACAGGGCCCAAACAATGAGCAGTTCTTC.

The V gene is TRBV27, the J gene TRBJ2-7, with D perhaps TRBD2 (5 bases). Trimming took 2 bases from V and 4 from J, leaving 12 bases between them. The CDR3 length is 14 residues. Germline CDR1 and CDR2: MNHEY and SMNVEV (reference sequence). The CDR3 nucleotides are TGTGCCAGCAGTTTAGGACCCGAGGGATACGAGCAGTACTTC. It codes for CASSLGPEGYEQYF.

The genes are TRBV19 and TRBJ2-3; TRBD2 matches 7 bases. CDR3 length: 14 amino acids. Per the germline V gene, CDR1 is LNHDA and CDR2 is SQIVND (reference sequence). V gave up 7 bases and J gave up 1 base; unmatched junction bases: 5. The CDR3 DNA follows: TGTGCCAGTAACCTCCGGGGGGGCACAGATACGCAGTATTTT. It is translated as CASNLRGGTDTQYF.

The chain links TRBV7-6 to TRBJ2-1; the match to TRBD1 covers 9 bases. Trimming at V came to 3 bases and at J to 9 bases, leaving 9 bases not matched to a gene. The CDR3 sequence is 15 residues long. In germline, CDR1 is SGHVS, CDR2 FNYEAQ. CDR3 residues: CASSFHRGRKLEQFF. The CDR3 DNA follows: TGTGCCAGCAGCTTCCACAGGGGGCGTAAACTTGAGCAGTTCTTC.

The genes are TRBV24-1 and TRBJ1-1; D may be TRBD1 (5 bases). This CDR3 comprises 13 residues. CDR1 is KGHDR and CDR2 is SFDVKD in the germline V gene. With 4 bases removed from V and 2 bases from J, the gap between germline ends came to 7 bases. The CDR3 here is CATSEDSNTEAFF. The CDR3 DNA follows: TGTGCCACCAGTGAAGACAGTAACACTGAAGCTTTCTTT.

A remark on this clone: One end of the junction fails to match germline, which may point to a read error. This rearrangement joins TRBV5-6 to TRBJ2-3; tentatively, D is TRBD2 (7 bases). Germline-derived CDR1 and CDR2 are SGHDT and YYEEEE. This CDR3 has 14 amino acids. As DNA, the CDR3 is TGTGCCCGCAGCCGGAGGGGGGGGACAGATACGCAGTATTTT. As protein: CARSRRGGTDTQYF.

This CDR3 reads CGTTYWGGLNTEAFF. The CDR3 DNA sequence: TGCGGCACTACCTACTGGGGGGGACTCAACACTGAAGCTTTCTTT. The rearrangement links TRBV29-1 to TRBJ1-1; D might be TRBD1 (5 bases). CDR3 length equals 15 residues. Per germline, CDR1 SQVTM and CDR2 ANQGSEA.

The V gene is TRBV7-8, the J gene TRBJ1-1; weak D call: TRBD1 (5 bases). This CDR3 region has 15 residues. V lost 5 bases to trimming and J lost 3 bases, with 16 bases between them. The germline V gene has CDR1 SGHVS and CDR2 FQNEAQ. CDR3 protein: CASSRSRVSHTEAFF. The CDR3 nucleotides read TGTGCCAGCAGCAGATCCAGGGTTTCTCACACTGAAGCTTTCTTT.

This rearrangement joins TRBV6-5 to TRBJ2-2; TRBD1 is a possible D gene (5 bases). The V gene lost 0 bases and the J gene lost 0 bases, with 8 bases spanning the gap. Germline CDR1 MNHEY, CDR2 SVGAGI. There are 16 residues in the CDR3. The CDR3 DNA reads TGTGCCAGCAGTTACTCGAACAGGCCGAACACCGGGGAGCTGTTTTTT. Translating gives CASSYSNRPNTGELFF.

The CDR3 sequence: CASSGFGTGSAGELFF. The CDR3 coding sequence is TGTGCCAGCAGTGGATTTGGGACAGGGTCGGCCGGGGAGCTGTTTTTT. The chain carries TRBV7-9 and TRBJ2-2; TRBD1 aligns across 9 bases. After removal of 6 bases from V and 6 bases from J, the junction contained 11 bases not matched to a gene. Germline loops: CDR1 SEHNR, CDR2 FQNEAQ (reference sequence). The CDR3 has 16 amino acids.

The chain has TRBV3-1 (or the pseudogene TRBV3-2) and TRBJ1-1; a weak D match, TRBD1 (5 bases). Trimming took 3 bases from V and 5 from J, leaving 7 bases between them. From germline, CDR1 is LGHDT and CDR2 YNNKEL (reference sequence). This CDR3 comprises 12 residues. This CDR3 reads CASSQAGTEAFF. The CDR3 region has the DNA TGTGCCAGCAGCCAGGCAGGGACTGAAGCTTTCTTT.

Comment on this clone: In the same sample, other DNA sequences code for this CDR3. This rearrangement joins TRBV7-2 to TRBJ1-5, with D possibly being TRBD1 (5 bases). The germline gives CDR1 SGHTA, CDR2 FQGNSA. Trimming left V 1 base short and J 0 bases short, with 7 bases between. There are 15 residues in the CDR3. The DNA of the CDR3 is TGTGCCAGCAGCTTAGACAGGAATAGCAATCAGCCCCAGCATTTT. Protein: CASSLDRNSNQPQHF.

This clone has just one count. The chain carries TRBV6-5 and TRBJ1-2; tentatively, D is TRBD1 (6 bases). CDR3 length: 13 residues. V lost 6 bases, J lost 8 bases, and 16 bases lay in between. CDR1 is MNHEY and CDR2 is SVGAGI in the germline V gene. This CDR3 is CASRRDRQTGYTF. The DNA of the CDR3 is TGTGCCAGCAGGAGAGACAGGCAGACAGGCTACACCTTC.